A single sample is the source of the 5 T cell receptor beta chains below, sequenced in a study of blood T cells in healthy people across ages. Combining a sample-barcoded 5' primer with a J-beta primer mix, a second PCR ran for roughly 7 to 11 cycles. One entry per CDR3 protein, called by TCRdb with MiXCR from the 5' RACE reads. The sample consists of about 670,000 distinct CDR3 sequences, roughly two fifths of them appearing once. Sample: blood. These receptors came from an elderly man in good health.

A word on this clonotype: A much larger clone lies one base from this, so it may be a read error. The chain joins TRBV7-2 to TRBJ2-7; D may be TRBD1 (8 bases). The length of the CDR3 is 14 residues. V was cut by 7 bases and J by 4 bases, with 17 bases left in between. Germline V gene sequence: CDR1 SGHTA, CDR2 FQGNSA. CDR3 sequence: CASNSTGGGYEQYF. The CDR3 DNA sequence: TGTGCCAGCAACTCAACAGGGGGAGGGTACGAGCAGTACTTC.

The CDR3 loop is CAISPAGGSVQETQYF. The CDR3 nucleotides read TGTGCCATCAGTCCTGCGGGGGGTAGCGTCCAAGAGACCCAGTACTTC. The chain has TRBV10-3 and TRBJ2-5; TRBD2 matches 8 bases. CDR1 and CDR2 (germline): ENHRY, SYGVKD. J lost 1 base, V lost 5 bases, and 9 bases had no gene match. CDR3 length: 16 amino acids.

The rearrangement links TRBV2 to TRBJ2-1; D remains unclear. Germline V gene data show CDR1 as SNHLY and CDR2 as FYNNEI. Trimming stripped 8 bases from V and 2 bases from J, with 13 bases between. The CDR3 runs to 14 residues. CDR3 loop: CASGSRRTYNEQFF. The CDR3 nucleotides read TGTGCCAGCGGATCCAGGCGCACCTACAATGAGCAGTTCTTC.

The chain employs TRBV14 and TRBJ1-4; D remains unclear. The CDR3 has 15 amino acids. Trimming took 0 bases from V and 6 from J, leaving 11 bases between them. Per germline, CDR1 SGHDN and CDR2 FVKESK. CDR3 sequence reads: CASSQDTTADEKLFF. As DNA, the CDR3 is TGTGCCAGCAGCCAAGATACTACCGCGGATGAAAAACTGTTTTTT.

The chain couples TRBV2 to TRBJ2-2; 10 bases are a match to TRBD2. Germline CDR1 SNHLY, CDR2 FYNNEI. This CDR3 is built from 14 residues. V shed 4 bases and J 6 bases; nucleotides not matched to a gene: 2. The CDR3 DNA follows: TGTGCCAGCAGTGTCCTAGCGGGGGCCGGGGAGCTGTTTTTT. This encodes CASSVLAGAGELFF.